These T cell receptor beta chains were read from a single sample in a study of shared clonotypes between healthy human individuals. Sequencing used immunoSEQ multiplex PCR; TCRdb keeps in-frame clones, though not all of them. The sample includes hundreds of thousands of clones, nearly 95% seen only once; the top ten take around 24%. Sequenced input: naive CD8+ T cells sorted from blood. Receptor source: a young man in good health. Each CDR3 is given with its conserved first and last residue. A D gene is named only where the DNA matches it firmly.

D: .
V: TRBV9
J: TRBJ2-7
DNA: TGTGCCAGCAGCCCGTCACTTGGGGGGGACACGCAGTACTTC
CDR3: CASSPSLGGDTQYF

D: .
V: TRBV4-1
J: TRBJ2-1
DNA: TGCGCCAGCAGCCAAGATGTCTCAGGGAATGAGCAGTTCTTC
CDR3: CASSQDVSGNEQFF

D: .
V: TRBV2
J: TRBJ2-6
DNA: TGTGCCAGCATGGGGGTTGGGGCCAACGTCCTGACTTTC
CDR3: CASMGVGANVLTF

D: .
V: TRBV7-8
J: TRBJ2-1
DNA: TGTGCCAGCAGCTCCCGGGACATCCTCTACAATGAGCAGTTCTTC
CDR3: CASSSRDILYNEQFF

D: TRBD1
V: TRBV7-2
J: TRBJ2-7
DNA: TGTGCCAGCAGGGTGGGTTTGGGTTGGACAGGGGACGACGAGCAGTACTTC
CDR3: CASRVGLGWTGDDEQYF

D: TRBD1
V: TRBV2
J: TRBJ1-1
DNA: TGTGCCAGCAGTGAAGGCAGGGGGGCGAACACTGAAGCTTTCTTT
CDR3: CASSEGRGANTEAFF

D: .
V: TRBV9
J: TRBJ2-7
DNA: TGTGCCAGCAGCGAATACTCGACAGGTAACTACGAGCAGTACTTC
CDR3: CASSEYSTGNYEQYF

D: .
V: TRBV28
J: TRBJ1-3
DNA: TGTGCCAGCAGTCTAAGTGTCACGAACACCATATATTTT
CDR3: CASSLSVTNTIYF

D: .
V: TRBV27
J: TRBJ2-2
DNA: TGTGCCAGCAGTTTAGTGGACACCGGGGAGCTGTTTTTT
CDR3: CASSLVDTGELFF

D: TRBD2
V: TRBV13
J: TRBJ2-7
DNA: TGTGCCAGCAGCCCGCGACTAGCGGGAGCCTACGAGCAGTACTTC
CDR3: CASSPRLAGAYEQYF

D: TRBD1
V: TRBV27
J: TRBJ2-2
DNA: TGTGCCAGCAGTTTTTCAGGACAGGCGAACACCGGGGAGCTGTTTTTT
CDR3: CASSFSGQANTGELFF

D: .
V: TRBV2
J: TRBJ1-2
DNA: TGTGCCACCGGTCGATCTCCTAACTATGGCTACACCTTC
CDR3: CATGRSPNYGYTF

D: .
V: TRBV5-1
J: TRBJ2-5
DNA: TGCGCCAGCAGCTTAGGGGGAGGGACCCAGTACTTC
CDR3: CASSLGGGTQYF

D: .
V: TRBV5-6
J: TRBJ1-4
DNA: TGTGCCAGCAGCTTGGTCCGTTCCAGTAAACTGTTTTTT
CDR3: CASSLVRSSKLFF

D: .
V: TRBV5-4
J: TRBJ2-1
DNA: TGTGCCAGCAGCTTGTACAATGAGCAGTTCTTC
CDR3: CASSLYNEQFF

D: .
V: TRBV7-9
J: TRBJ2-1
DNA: TGTGCCAGCAGCCCCCCCCGAGAGCAGTTCTTC
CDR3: CASSPPREQFF

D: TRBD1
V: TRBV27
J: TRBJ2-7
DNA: TGTGCCAGCAGCCCTGTGAGTTCTTGGACAGGTGTAATCTACGAGCAGTACTTC
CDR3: CASSPVSSWTGVIYEQYF